This is a list of T cell receptor beta chains from one sample in a study of blood T cells in healthy people across ages. TCRdb re-called the 5' RACE reads with MiXCR, one entry per CDR3 protein. The sample has approximately 2,000,000 distinct CDR3 sequences, about 39% seen once. Source material: blood. The source of these receptors is a human donor in good health. Each CDR3 is given with its conserved first and last residue. D genes are given only for firm matches. The listing skips clone size in some rows; elsewhere it reads once, few, many or a size class.

clone_size: many
j_call: TRBJ2-7
d_call: TRBD2
v_call: TRBV29-1
cdr3_aa: CSVEDLGVSGAIEQYF
cdr3_nt: TGCAGCGTTGAAGATCTTGGCGTTAGCGGGGCAATCGAGCAGTACTTC

clone_size: NA
j_call: TRBJ2-3
d_call: TRBD1
v_call: TRBV5-6
cdr3_aa: CASSLGWQGDDTQYF
cdr3_nt: TGTGCCAGCAGCTTGGGGTGGCAGGGGGATGATACGCAGTATTTT

clone_size: NA
j_call: TRBJ1-6
d_call: NA
v_call: TRBV6-1
cdr3_aa: CASSEVRNSPLHF
cdr3_nt: TGTGCCAGCAGTGAAGTGAGGAATTCACCCCTCCACTTT

clone_size: NA
j_call: TRBJ1-5
d_call: NA
v_call: TRBV4-1
cdr3_aa: CASSQGPPNQPQHF
cdr3_nt: TGCGCCAGCAGCCAAGGGCCGCCGAATCAGCCCCAGCATTTT

clone_size: NA
j_call: TRBJ2-7
d_call: NA
v_call: TRBV28
cdr3_aa: CASSFLPRGKPYEQYF
cdr3_nt: TGTGCCAGCAGTTTCCTCCCGCGAGGAAAGCCCTACGAGCAGTACTTC

clone_size: many
j_call: TRBJ1-1
d_call: NA
v_call: TRBV5-1
cdr3_aa: CASSLGATGNTEAFF
cdr3_nt: TGCGCCAGCAGCTTGGGGGCAACAGGGAACACTGAAGCTTTCTTT

clone_size: NA
j_call: TRBJ2-1
d_call: NA
v_call: TRBV15
cdr3_aa: CATSRDLGGGPLNEQFF
cdr3_nt: TGTGCCACCAGCAGAGATCTAGGGGGGGGGCCGTTGAATGAGCAGTTCTTC

clone_size: few
j_call: TRBJ1-2
d_call: TRBD1
v_call: TRBV5-1
cdr3_aa: CASSPDGQDYGYTF
cdr3_nt: TGCGCCAGCAGCCCCGATGGACAGGACTATGGCTACACCTTC

clone_size: NA
j_call: TRBJ1-6
d_call: NA
v_call: TRBV28
cdr3_aa: CASSPQGNSIRGHF
cdr3_nt: TGTGCCAGCAGTCCTCAGGGTAATTCGATCCGTGGCCACTTT

clone_size: few
j_call: TRBJ1-2
d_call: NA
v_call: TRBV12-3/TRBV12-4
cdr3_aa: CASLRNYGYTF
cdr3_nt: TGTGCCAGCCTAAGGAACTATGGCTACACCTTC

clone_size: few
j_call: TRBJ2-3
d_call: TRBD2
v_call: TRBV7-2
cdr3_aa: CASSLVPYGGGRTDTQYF
cdr3_nt: TGTGCCAGCAGCTTAGTCCCCTACGGCGGGGGGCGCACAGATACGCAGTATTTT

clone_size: NA
j_call: TRBJ1-5
d_call: TRBD1
v_call: TRBV7-9
cdr3_aa: CASSSTNRGLELPQHF
cdr3_nt: TGTGCCAGCAGCTCAACGAACAGGGGCCTGGAGTTGCCCCAGCATTTT

clone_size: NA
j_call: TRBJ1-2
d_call: TRBD1
v_call: TRBV24-1
cdr3_aa: CATADRGLNYGYTF
cdr3_nt: TGTGCCACCGCTGACAGGGGTCTTAACTATGGCTACACCTTC

clone_size: few
j_call: TRBJ1-2
d_call: NA
v_call: TRBV4-2
cdr3_aa: CASSHAAGDENYGYTF
cdr3_nt: TGTGCCAGCAGCCACGCCGCCGGGGATGAGAACTATGGCTACACCTTC

clone_size: NA
j_call: TRBJ2-3
d_call: NA
v_call: TRBV11-3
cdr3_aa: CASSFPLTRDGDFTDTQYF
cdr3_nt: TGTGCCAGCAGCTTCCCCTTAACTCGGGACGGTGACTTCACAGATACGCAGTATTTT

clone_size: NA
j_call: TRBJ1-6
d_call: NA
v_call: TRBV20-1
cdr3_aa: CSAIFLGSDSPLHF
cdr3_nt: TGCAGTGCTATCTTCCTAGGTAGTGATTCACCCCTCCACTTT

clone_size: once
j_call: TRBJ2-1
d_call: TRBD1
v_call: TRBV24-1
cdr3_aa: CATSGSYRGTRFDNEQFF
cdr3_nt: TGTGCCACCAGTGGATCCTACAGGGGAACACGGTTCGACAATGAGCAGTTCTTC

clone_size: once
j_call: TRBJ1-2
d_call: TRBD1
v_call: TRBV10-3
cdr3_aa: CAIKGQGMGNYGYTF
cdr3_nt: TGTGCCATCAAAGGACAGGGAATGGGTAACTATGGCTACACCTTC

clone_size: NA
j_call: TRBJ2-1
d_call: TRBD1
v_call: TRBV20-1
cdr3_aa: CSAEVRDRVDSYNEQFF
cdr3_nt: TGCAGTGCTGAAGTCCGGGACAGGGTCGACTCCTACAATGAGCAGTTCTTC

clone_size: few
j_call: TRBJ1-2
d_call: NA
v_call: TRBV3-1
cdr3_aa: CASSQDLSQAVKGYTF
cdr3_nt: TGTGCCAGCAGCCAAGATTTATCGCAAGCTGTGAAGGGCTACACCTTC

clone_size: NA
j_call: TRBJ2-3
d_call: TRBD2
v_call: TRBV27
cdr3_aa: CASSFQGLAGARTDTQYF
cdr3_nt: TGTGCCAGCAGTTTTCAGGGACTAGCGGGGGCGCGCACAGATACGCAGTATTTT

clone_size: NA
j_call: TRBJ2-3
d_call: NA
v_call: TRBV6-2/TRBV6-3
cdr3_aa: CASRGFGERTDTQYF
cdr3_nt: TGTGCCAGCAGGGGGTTCGGGGAACGCACAGATACGCAGTATTTT

clone_size: few
j_call: TRBJ2-1
d_call: TRBD1
v_call: TRBV24-1
cdr3_aa: CAAQDRGANEQFF
cdr3_nt: TGTGCCGCCCAGGACAGGGGGGCGAATGAGCAGTTCTTC

clone_size: few
j_call: TRBJ2-7
d_call: NA
v_call: TRBV7-8
cdr3_aa: CASSPLGANYEQYF
cdr3_nt: TGTGCCAGCAGCCCCCTTGGGGCTAACTACGAGCAGTACTTC

clone_size: many
j_call: TRBJ2-5
d_call: NA
v_call: TRBV9
cdr3_aa: CASSAFPGHQETQYF
cdr3_nt: TGTGCCAGCAGCGCCTTTCCAGGGCACCAAGAGACCCAGTACTTC

clone_size: NA
j_call: TRBJ2-7
d_call: NA
v_call: TRBV5-6
cdr3_aa: CASSSPFRGYEQYF
cdr3_nt: TGTGCCAGCAGCTCCCCTTTCAGAGGCTACGAGCAGTACTTC

clone_size: few
j_call: TRBJ2-7
d_call: TRBD1
v_call: TRBV7-7
cdr3_aa: CASSLNRGEEQYF
cdr3_nt: TGTGCTAGCAGCTTAAACAGGGGCGAAGAGCAGTACTTC

clone_size: few
j_call: TRBJ2-3
d_call: NA
v_call: TRBV5-6
cdr3_aa: CASSLELRGTDTQYF
cdr3_nt: TGTGCCAGCAGCTTGGAGTTGCGGGGCACAGATACGCAGTATTTT

clone_size: few
j_call: TRBJ2-1
d_call: TRBD1
v_call: TRBV9
cdr3_aa: CASSVKGQGINEQFF
cdr3_nt: TGTGCCAGCAGCGTAAAAGGACAGGGGATCAATGAGCAGTTCTTC